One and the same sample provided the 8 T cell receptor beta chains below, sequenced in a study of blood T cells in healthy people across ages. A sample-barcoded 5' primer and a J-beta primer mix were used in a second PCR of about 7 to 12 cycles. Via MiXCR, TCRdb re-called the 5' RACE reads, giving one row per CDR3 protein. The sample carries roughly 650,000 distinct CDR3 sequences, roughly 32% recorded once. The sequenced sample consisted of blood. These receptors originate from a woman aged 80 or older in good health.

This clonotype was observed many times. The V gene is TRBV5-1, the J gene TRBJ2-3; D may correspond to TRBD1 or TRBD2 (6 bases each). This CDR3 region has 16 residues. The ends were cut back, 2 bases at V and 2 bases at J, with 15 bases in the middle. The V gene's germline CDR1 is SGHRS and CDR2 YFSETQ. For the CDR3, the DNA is TGCGCCAGCAGCTTCGGAGGGGGGCCCGTCACAGATACGCAGTATTTT. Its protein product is CASSFGGGPVTDTQYF.

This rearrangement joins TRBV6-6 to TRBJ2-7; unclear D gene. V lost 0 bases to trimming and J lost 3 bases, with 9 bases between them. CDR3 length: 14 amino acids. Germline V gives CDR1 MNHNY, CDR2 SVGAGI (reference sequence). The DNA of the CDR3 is TGTGCCAGCAGTTACTCGAAAGGCCACTACGAGCAGTACTTC. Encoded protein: CASSYSKGHYEQYF.

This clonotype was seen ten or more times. CDR3 sequence reads: CSARTSGGPSGEQFF. CDR3 bases: TGCAGTGCAAGGACTAGCGGGGGACCATCAGGTGAGCAGTTCTTC. This chain links TRBV20-1 with TRBJ2-1; 13 bases are shared with TRBD2. This CDR3 comprises 15 residues. V lost 6 bases, J lost 9 bases, and 11 bases stayed unmatched. CDR1 is DFQATT, CDR2 SNEGSKA, per germline (reference sequence).

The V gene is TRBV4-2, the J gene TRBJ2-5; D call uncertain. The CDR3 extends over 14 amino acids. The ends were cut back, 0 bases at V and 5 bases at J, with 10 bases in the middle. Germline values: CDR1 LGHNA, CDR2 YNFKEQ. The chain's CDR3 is CASSQDMRMETQYF. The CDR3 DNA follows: TGTGCCAGCAGCCAAGACATGAGGATGGAGACCCAGTACTTC.

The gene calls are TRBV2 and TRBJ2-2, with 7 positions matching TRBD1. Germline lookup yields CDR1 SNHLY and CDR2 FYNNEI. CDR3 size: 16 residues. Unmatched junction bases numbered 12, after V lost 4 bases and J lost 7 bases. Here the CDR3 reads CASSGLTGLTGGELFF. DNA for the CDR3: TGTGCCAGCAGTGGACTGACAGGGCTAACGGGCGGGGAGCTGTTTTTT.

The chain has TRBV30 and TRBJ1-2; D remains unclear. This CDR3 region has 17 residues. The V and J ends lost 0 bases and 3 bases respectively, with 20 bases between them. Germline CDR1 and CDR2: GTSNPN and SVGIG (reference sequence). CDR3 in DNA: TGTGCCTGGAGTGTAGTCGGCACACGATTTGGGGACTATGGCTACACCTTC. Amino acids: CAWSVVGTRFGDYGYTF.

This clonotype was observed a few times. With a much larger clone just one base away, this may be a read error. The CDR3 is CASSQDRGTGVNEQYF. The CDR3 DNA reads as TGCGCCAGCAGCCAAGATCGGGGGACGGGGGTCAATGAGCAGTACTTC. V gene TRBV4-3 combines with J gene TRBJ2-5, with a tentative D call TRBD2 (6 bases). V shed 0 bases and J shed 11 bases, with 22 bases lying between them. Germline V gene sequence: CDR1 LGHNA, CDR2 YSLEER. This CDR3 comprises 16 residues.

For the CDR3, the DNA is TGCAGTGCTAGAGATCAAGGCAGCCCCTATGGCTACACCTTC. It is translated as CSARDQGSPYGYTF. The chain uses TRBV20-1 and TRBJ1-2; no clear D gene. Germline values: CDR1 DFQATT, CDR2 SNEGSKA (reference sequence). The CDR3 loop spans 14 amino acids. The V gene lost 0 bases and the J gene lost 4 bases, with 12 bases spanning the gap.